This TCR beta chain is from a study of T cell repertoires in cytomegalovirus infection (dated by TCRdb to 2018 to 2020). About the investigation overall: Alongside well-studied HLA-B-restricted epitopes, the peptide stimulations were aimed at recently identified HLA-C-restricted CMV epitopes, whose presentation resists viral immunomodulation. Donor HLA type was relevant to the analysis, because carriage of CMV infection together with the matching HLA type was indicated by public TCR beta signatures.

Paper-wide results and their limitations: Carriers of CMV infection plus the relevant HLA type were discriminated by the cumulative frequency of public TCR beta family members in the study cohort and in an independent roughly 400-donor cohort. The ex vivo response was dominated by HLA-C-restricted CMV-specific TCR beta clonotypes, which also provided the single most frequent clonotype in two of eight donors.

Reading from cysteine to phenylalanine, the CDR3 counts 12 amino acids. Of all the DNA, just the CDR3 is kept, 36 bases in frame from base 1. V is clipped by 5 bases and J by 3 bases, and the sequence between their germline boundaries is 11 bases long. The CDR1 and CDR2 encoded by the germline V gene (reference sequence) are DFQATT and SNEGSKA. Points on this clonotype: Its antigen remains unidentified. Qualities for individual bases were not recorded, and no much larger clone is one base off.

Instrument on record: Illumina HiSeq 1500. TCRdb applied fastp at Q25 and MiXCR to the public reads, then kept only in-frame beta chains. A single entry per CDR3 protein holds the most common genes and DNA from its merged rows. A total of approximately 500,000 distinct CDR3 sequences appear in this sample, 25% to 35% of them only once. The leading ten clones occupy 15% to 20% of the sample. This specimen's treatment or condition label, interpreted: in vitro stimulation with specific CMV peptide epitopes to enrich CMV-specific T cells. This TCR was sampled from a human donor in good health (CMV status not recorded). Some clones in this sample may be carry-over from other donors' samples. The chain joins TRBV20-1 to TRBJ2-7; the D gene lacks a confident call. The source material was cultured PBMCs, sampled from culture after CMV antigen stimulation. CDR3 region: CSAEGPGYEQYF. DNA sequence: TGCAGTGCTGAAGGGCCGGGCTACGAGCAGTACTTC.